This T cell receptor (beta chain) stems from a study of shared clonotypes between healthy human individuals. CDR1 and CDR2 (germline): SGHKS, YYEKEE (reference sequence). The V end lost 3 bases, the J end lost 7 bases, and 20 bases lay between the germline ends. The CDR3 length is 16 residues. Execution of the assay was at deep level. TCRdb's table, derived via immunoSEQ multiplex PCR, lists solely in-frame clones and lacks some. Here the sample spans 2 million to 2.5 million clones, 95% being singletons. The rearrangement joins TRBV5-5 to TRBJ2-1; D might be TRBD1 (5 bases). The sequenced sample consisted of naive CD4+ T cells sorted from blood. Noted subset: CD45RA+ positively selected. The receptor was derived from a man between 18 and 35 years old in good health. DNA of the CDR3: TGTGCCAGCAGCTCAGGGCCAGCTACAGGTCGAAATGAGCAGTTCTTC. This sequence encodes CASSSGPATGRNEQFF.